This T cell receptor beta chain was identified in a study of T cells in Graves' hyperthyroidism and ophthalmopathy. This clonotype was seen ten or more times. Amplification of TCR beta CDR3 regions used RNA as the template. Researchers ran a first-round RT-PCR on the TCR CDR3 using the HTBI primer set. TCRdb used MiXCR to reprocess the multiplex PCR reads, holding one entry per CDR3 protein. The profile shows about 520,000 distinct CDR3 sequences, more than 20% of them singletons. Sample: blood. The receptor's source is a man aged 18 to 29 with Graves' hyperthyroidism.

CDR3 region: CAWSPGGDQPQHF. Here the CDR3 DNA reads TGTGCCTGGAGCCCTGGGGGGGATCAGCCCCAGCATTTT. V gene TRBV30 combines with J gene TRBJ1-5; the D gene is possibly TRBD1 (5 bases). The CDR3 is 13 amino acids. Germline lookup yields CDR1 GTSNPN and CDR2 SVGIG (reference sequence). Trimming removed 3 bases from V and 5 bases from J, with 11 bases in between.